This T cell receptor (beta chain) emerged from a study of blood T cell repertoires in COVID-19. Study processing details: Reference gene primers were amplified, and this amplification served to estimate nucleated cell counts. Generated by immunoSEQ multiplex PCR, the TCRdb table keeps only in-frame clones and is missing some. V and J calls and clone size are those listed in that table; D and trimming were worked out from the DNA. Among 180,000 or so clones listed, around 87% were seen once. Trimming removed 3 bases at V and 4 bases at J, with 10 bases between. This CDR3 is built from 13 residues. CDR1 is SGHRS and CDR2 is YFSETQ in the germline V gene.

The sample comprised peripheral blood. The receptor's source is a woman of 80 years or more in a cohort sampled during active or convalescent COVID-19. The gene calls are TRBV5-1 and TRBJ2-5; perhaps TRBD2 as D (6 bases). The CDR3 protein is CASSSGVVETQYF. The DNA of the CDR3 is TGCGCCAGCAGCTCGGGGGTGGTAGAGACCCAGTACTTC.